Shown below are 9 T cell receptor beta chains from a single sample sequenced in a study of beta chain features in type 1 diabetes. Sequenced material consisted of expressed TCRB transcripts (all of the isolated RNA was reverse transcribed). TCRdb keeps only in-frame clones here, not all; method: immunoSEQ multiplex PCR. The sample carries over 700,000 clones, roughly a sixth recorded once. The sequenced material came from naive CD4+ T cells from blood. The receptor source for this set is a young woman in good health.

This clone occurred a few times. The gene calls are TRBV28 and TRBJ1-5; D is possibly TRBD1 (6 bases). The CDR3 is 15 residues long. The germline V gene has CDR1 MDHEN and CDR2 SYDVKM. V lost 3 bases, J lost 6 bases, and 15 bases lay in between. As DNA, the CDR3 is TGTGCCAGCAGTTTTCAACAGGGAGGAGGTCAGCCCCAGCATTTT. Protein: CASSFQQGGGQPQHF. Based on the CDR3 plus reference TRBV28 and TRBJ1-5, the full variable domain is DVKVTQSSRYLVKRTGEKVFLECVQDMDHENMFWYRQDPGLGLRLIYFSYDVKMKEKGDIPEGYSVSREKKERFSLILESASTNQTSMYLCASSFQQGGGQPQHFGDGTRLSIL.

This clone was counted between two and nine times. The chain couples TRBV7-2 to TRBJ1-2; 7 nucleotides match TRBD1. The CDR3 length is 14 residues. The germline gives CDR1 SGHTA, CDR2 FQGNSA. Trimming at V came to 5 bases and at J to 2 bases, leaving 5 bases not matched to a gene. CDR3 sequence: CASSGPTGNYGYTF. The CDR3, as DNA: TGTGCCAGCAGCGGTCCGACAGGGAACTATGGCTACACCTTC.

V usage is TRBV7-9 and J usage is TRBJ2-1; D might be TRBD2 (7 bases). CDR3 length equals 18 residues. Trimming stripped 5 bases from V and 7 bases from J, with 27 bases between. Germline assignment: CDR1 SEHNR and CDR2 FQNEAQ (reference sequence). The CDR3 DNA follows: TGTGCCAGCAGCCCAGCAAGGGCGGGGGCCCCCTTTCGAAATGAGCAGTTCTTC. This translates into CASSPARAGAPFRNEQFF.

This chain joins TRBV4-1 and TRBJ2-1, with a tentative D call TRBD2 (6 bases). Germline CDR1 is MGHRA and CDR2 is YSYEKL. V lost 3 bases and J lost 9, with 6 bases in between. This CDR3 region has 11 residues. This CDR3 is CASSHGGEQFF. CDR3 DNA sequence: TGCGCCAGCAGCCACGGGGGTGAGCAGTTCTTC.

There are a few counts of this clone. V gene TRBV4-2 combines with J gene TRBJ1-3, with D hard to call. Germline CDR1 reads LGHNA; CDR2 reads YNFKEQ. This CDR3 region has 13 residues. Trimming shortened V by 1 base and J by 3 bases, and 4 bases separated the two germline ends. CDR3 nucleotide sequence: TGTGCCAGCAGCCAAGCCCTTGGAAACACCATATATTTT. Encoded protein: CASSQALGNTIYF.

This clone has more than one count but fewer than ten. CDR3 sequence reads: CASRTDSTGELFF. For the CDR3, the DNA is TGCGCCAGCAGAACAGACAGCACCGGGGAGCTGTTTTTT. The chain combines TRBV5-1 with TRBJ2-2; D is perhaps TRBD1 (5 bases). Trimming removed 5 bases from V and 4 bases from J, with 9 bases in between. Germline V CDR1 and CDR2: SGHRS, YFSETQ. The CDR3 extends over 13 amino acids.

Here the CDR3 DNA reads TGCGCCAGCAGCGTATCCGGGACAGGGACCTATGAGCAGTTCTTC. As protein: CASSVSGTGTYEQFF. V usage is TRBV5-1 and J usage is TRBJ2-1; 9 positions match TRBD1. The germline gives CDR1 SGHRS, CDR2 YFSETQ. J gave up 8 bases and V 4 bases, and 10 bases lay outside the gene matches. The CDR3 contains 15 residues. The variable domain in full, completed from reference TRBV5-1 and TRBJ2-1, reads KAGVTQTPRYLIKTRGQQVTLSCSPISGHRSVSWYQQTPGQGLQFLFEYFSETQRNKGNFPGRFSGRQFSNSRSEMNVSTLELGDSALYLCASSVSGTGTYEQFFGPGTRLTVL.

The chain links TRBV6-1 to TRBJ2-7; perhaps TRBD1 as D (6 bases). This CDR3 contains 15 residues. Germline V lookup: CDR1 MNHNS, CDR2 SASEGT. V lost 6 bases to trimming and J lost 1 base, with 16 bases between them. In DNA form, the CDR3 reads TGTGCCAGCAGAGGAACAGGGTTAGGTTCCTACGAGCAGTACTTC. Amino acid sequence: CASRGTGLGSYEQYF.

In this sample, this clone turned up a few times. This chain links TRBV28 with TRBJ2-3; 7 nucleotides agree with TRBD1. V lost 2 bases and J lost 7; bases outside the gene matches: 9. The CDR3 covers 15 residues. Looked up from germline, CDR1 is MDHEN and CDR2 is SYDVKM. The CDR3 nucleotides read TGTGCCAGCAGTTTACCCGGGACAGCGGTCCATACGCAGTATTTT. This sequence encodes CASSLPGTAVHTQYF.